This TCR beta chain was retrieved from a study of neurological immune-mediated disorders. This CDR3 contains 15 residues. CDR1 is LGHDT and CDR2 is YNNKEL in the germline V gene (reference sequence). V lost 4 bases and J lost 4; bases outside the gene matches: 5. Study conclusions and caveats: HTLV-1-associated myelopathy ranked highest for TCR clonal expansion and multiple sclerosis lowest, beneath healthy controls.

The team produced cDNA through 5'RACE using 10-nucleotide random UMIs. In TCRdb, the 5' RACE reads were re-called with MiXCR into one record per CDR3 protein. The sample has tens of thousands of distinct CDR3 sequences; around 6% are singletons. This clonotype was recorded many times. Its specificity is unknown. The V gene is TRBV3-1, the J gene TRBJ2-7, with 12 bases matching TRBD2. The sample comprised CD4+ T cells from blood. This clonotype was obtained from a woman aged 40 to 49 in good health. Here the CDR3 reads CASSRTSGRWYEQYF. The CDR3 DNA reads as TGTGCCAGCAGCCGAACTAGCGGGAGGTGGTACGAGCAGTACTTC.